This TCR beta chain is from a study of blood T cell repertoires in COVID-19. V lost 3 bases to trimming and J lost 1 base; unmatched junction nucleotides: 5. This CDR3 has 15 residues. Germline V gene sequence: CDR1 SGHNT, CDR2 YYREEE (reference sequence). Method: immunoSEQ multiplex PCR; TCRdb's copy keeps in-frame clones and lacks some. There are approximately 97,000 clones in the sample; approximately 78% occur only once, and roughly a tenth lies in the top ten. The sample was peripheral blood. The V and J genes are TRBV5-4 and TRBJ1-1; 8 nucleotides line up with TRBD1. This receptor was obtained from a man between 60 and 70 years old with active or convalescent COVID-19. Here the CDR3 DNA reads TGTGCCAGCAGCTCCTGGACAGGGACGAACACTGAAGCTTTCTTT. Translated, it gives CASSSWTGTNTEAFF.